The TCR beta chain under discussion was sequenced for a study of type 1 regulatory T cells. Study context: T-allo10 is an in vitro-generated, Tr1-enriched CD4 T cell product specific for alloantigen.

This clonotype has only a few counts. Antigen unknown. Whole-study results and caveats: Type 1 regulatory T cells had a more restricted TCR repertoire than non-type 1 regulatory T cells.

Germline CDR1 MGHDK, CDR2 SYGVNS. This CDR3 has 19 residues. Trimming took 2 bases from V and 4 from J; bases not matched to a gene: 16. TCRdb recomputed calls from the reads with MiXCR, one row per CDR3 protein. The repertoire holds approximately 43,000 distinct CDR3 sequences, with 9% to 15% as singletons. This TCR came from a human donor in good health. Source material: cultured non-Tr1 T cells, either the whole culture or a sorted T cell fraction (not recorded which). V is TRBV25-1 and J is TRBJ2-5; 10 nucleotides line up with TRBD2. CDR3 region: CASSEVFSGLAGEGETQYF. The CDR3 DNA reads TGTGCCAGCAGTGAAGTGTTCTCCGGGCTAGCGGGAGAAGGAGAGACCCAGTACTTC.